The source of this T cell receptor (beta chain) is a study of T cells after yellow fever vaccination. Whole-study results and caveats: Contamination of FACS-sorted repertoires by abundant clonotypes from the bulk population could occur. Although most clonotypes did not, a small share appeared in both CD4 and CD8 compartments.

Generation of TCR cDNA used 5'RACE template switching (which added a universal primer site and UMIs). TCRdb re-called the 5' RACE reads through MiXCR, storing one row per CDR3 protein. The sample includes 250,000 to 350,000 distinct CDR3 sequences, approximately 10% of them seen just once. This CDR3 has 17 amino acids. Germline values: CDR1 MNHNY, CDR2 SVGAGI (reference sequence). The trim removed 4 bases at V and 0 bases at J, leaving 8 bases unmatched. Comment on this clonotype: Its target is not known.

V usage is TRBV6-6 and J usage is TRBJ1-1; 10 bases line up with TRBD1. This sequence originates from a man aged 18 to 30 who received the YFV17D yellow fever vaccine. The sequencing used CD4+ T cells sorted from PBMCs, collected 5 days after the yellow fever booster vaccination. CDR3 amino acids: CASSFRDRGIMNTEAFF. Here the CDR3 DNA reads TGTGCCAGCAGTTTCCGGGACAGGGGAATTATGAACACTGAAGCTTTCTTT.